Following are 5 T cell receptor beta chains from one sample sequenced in a study of T-cell memory formation after mild COVID-19. MiXCR, applied by TCRdb to the 5' RACE reads, yields one record per CDR3 protein. The table has 45,000 to 50,000 distinct CDR3 sequences, roughly 7% seen once; the top ten hold approximately 1.5%. The sample taken for sequencing was PBMCs or a T cell subset sorted from them (not recorded which). All receptors derive from a man aged 18 to 29 who had mild COVID-19 (a few samples of this study predate the infection). Cell type and time point are not known.

CDR3: CASSFGQGGKETQYF. The CDR3 region has the DNA TGCGCCAGCAGCTTTGGTCAGGGGGGGAAAGAGACCCAGTACTTC. This chain connects TRBV5-1 to TRBJ2-5; the D gene could be TRBD1 or TRBD2 (7 bases each). V lost 2 bases, J lost 3 bases, and 14 bases lay in between. The CDR3 runs to 15 residues. CDR1 is SGHRS and CDR2 is YFSETQ in the germline V gene.

In this sample, this clonotype turned up many times. The genes are TRBV5-1 and TRBJ2-2, with 7 bases lining up with TRBD1. Trimming took 0 bases from V and 2 from J; bases not matched to a gene: 7. CDR3 size: 17 residues. CDR1 and CDR2 (germline): SGHRS, YFSETQ. This CDR3 reads CASSLGLQGVNTGELFF. The CDR3 coding sequence is TGCGCCAGCAGCTTGGGACTCCAGGGGGTCAACACCGGGGAGCTGTTTTTT.

The chain recombines TRBV5-4 with TRBJ2-5; D is perhaps TRBD1 (5 bases). Trimming pared 3 bases from V and 5 bases from J, leaving 14 bases between. Germline V gene data show CDR1 as SGHNT and CDR2 as YYREEE (reference sequence). The CDR3 is 14 residues long. The DNA of the CDR3 is TGTGCCAGCAGCTCTCAGCAGGGCCGGGAGACCCAGTACTTC. Amino acid sequence: CASSSQQGRETQYF.

V usage is TRBV7-3 and J usage is TRBJ2-2, with TRBD1 matching 8 bases. Per the germline V gene, CDR1 is SGHTA and CDR2 is FQGTGA. The ends lost 8 bases at V and 5 bases at J; junction bases unmatched: 4. The CDR3 is 13 amino acids. CDR3 residues: CASSTGVTGELFF. The CDR3 DNA reads as TGTGCCAGCTCGACAGGGGTAACCGGGGAGCTGTTTTTT.

The V gene is TRBV7-2, the J gene TRBJ1-2; perhaps TRBD1 as D (5 bases). V shed 5 bases and J shed 4 bases, with 14 bases lying between them. Per germline, CDR1 SGHTA and CDR2 FQGNSA. This CDR3 spans 14 amino acids. The CDR3 reads CASSPGTDTYGYTF. The CDR3 region has the DNA TGTGCCAGCAGCCCGGGGACCGATACCTATGGCTACACCTTC.